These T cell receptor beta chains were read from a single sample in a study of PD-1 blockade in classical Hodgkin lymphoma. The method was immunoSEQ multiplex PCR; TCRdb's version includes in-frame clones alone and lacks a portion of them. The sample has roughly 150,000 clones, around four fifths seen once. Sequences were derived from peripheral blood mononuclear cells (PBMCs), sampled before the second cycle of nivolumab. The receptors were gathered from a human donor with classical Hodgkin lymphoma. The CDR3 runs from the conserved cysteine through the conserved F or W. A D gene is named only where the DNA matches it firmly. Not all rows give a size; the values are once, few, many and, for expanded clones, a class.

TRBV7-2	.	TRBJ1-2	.	CASSLGQANYGYTF	TGTGCCAGCAGCTTAGGGCAGGCTAACTATGGCTACACCTTC
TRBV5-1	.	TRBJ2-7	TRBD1	CASSLGQGEVYEQYF	TGCGCCAGCAGCCTCGGACAGGGGGAGGTCTACGAGCAGTACTTC
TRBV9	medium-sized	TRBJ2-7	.	CASSSHSGAYEQYF	TGTGCCAGCAGCTCCCATAGTGGGGCCTACGAGCAGTACTTC
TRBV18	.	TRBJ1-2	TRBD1	CASSRGTGTGVKVVYGYTF	TGTGCCAGCTCACGAGGAACCGGGACAGGGGTTAAGGTGGTCTATGGCTACACCTTC
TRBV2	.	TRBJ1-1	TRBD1	CASTRQGSNTEAFF	TGTGCCAGCACTCGACAGGGCTCGAACACTGAAGCTTTCTTT
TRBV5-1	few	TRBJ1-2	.	CASSPRDQRGYTF	TGCGCCAGCAGCCCCCGGGACCAAAGAGGCTACACCTTC
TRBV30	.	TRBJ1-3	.	CAWSKPRVSGKGNTIYF	TGTGCCTGGAGCAAACCACGGGTTTCAGGGAAGGGAAACACCATATATTTT
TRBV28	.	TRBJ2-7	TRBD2	CASSLIGGTSGNYEQYF	TGTGCCAGCAGTTTAATCGGTGGGACTAGCGGGAACTACGAGCAGTACTTC
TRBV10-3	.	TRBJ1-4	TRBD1	CASGTGGGEKLFF	TGTGCCAGCGGGACAGGGGGAGGTGAAAAACTGTTTTTT
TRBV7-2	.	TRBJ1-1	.	CASSLWSGVNTEAFF	TGTGCCAGCAGCTTATGGTCTGGGGTGAACACTGAAGCTTTCTTT
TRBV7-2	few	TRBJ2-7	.	CASSPSGGPYEQYF	TGTGCCAGCAGCCCCAGTGGGGGACCCTACGAGCAGTACTTC
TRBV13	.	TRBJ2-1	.	CASSTRQHNEQFF	TGTGCCAGCAGCACCCGACAGCACAATGAGCAGTTCTTC
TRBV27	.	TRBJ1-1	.	CASSLVRGDTEAFF	TGTGCCAGCAGTTTAGTTCGTGGTGACACTGAAGCTTTCTTT
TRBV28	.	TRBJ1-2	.	CASTGGVDGYTF	TGTGCCAGCACAGGAGGGGTGGATGGCTACACCTTC
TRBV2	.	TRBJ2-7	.	CASSEEGLGYEQYF	TGTGCCAGCAGTGAAGAAGGGTTGGGCTACGAGCAGTACTTC
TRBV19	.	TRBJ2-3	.	CASTASGLSTDTQYF	TGTGCCAGTACGGCCAGCGGGCTGAGCACAGATACGCAGTATTTT
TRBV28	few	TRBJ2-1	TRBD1	CASSLTGNYNEQFF	TGTGCCAGCAGTTTGACAGGGAACTACAATGAGCAGTTCTTC
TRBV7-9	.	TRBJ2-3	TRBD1	CASSPTGGDTQYF	TGTGCCAGCAGCCCGACAGGGGGAGATACGCAGTATTTT